Reported below is one TCR beta chain. This entry comes from a study of OX40 agonist ivuxolimab in advanced cancers. The CDR3 consists of 16 residues. Germline V gene lookup returns CDR1 SGHRS and CDR2 YFSETQ. J gave up 0 bases and V 4 bases, and 10 bases lay outside the gene matches. Measured with immunoSEQ multiplex PCR; TCRdb has only the in-frame clones, and not every one. Here the sample spans some 50,000 clones, around nine tenths being singletons. The material sequenced was CD4+ or CD8+ T cells sorted from blood, taken in a trial of the OX40 agonist ivuxolimab. The origin of this receptor is an adult with an advanced solid tumor such as melanoma, head and neck, liver or kidney cancer. This chain joins TRBV5-1 and TRBJ2-7, with 7 bases fitting TRBD1. The CDR3 region is CASSGGTGDISYEQYF. CDR3 bases: TGCGCCAGCAGCGGGGGTACAGGGGATATCTCCTACGAGCAGTACTTC.